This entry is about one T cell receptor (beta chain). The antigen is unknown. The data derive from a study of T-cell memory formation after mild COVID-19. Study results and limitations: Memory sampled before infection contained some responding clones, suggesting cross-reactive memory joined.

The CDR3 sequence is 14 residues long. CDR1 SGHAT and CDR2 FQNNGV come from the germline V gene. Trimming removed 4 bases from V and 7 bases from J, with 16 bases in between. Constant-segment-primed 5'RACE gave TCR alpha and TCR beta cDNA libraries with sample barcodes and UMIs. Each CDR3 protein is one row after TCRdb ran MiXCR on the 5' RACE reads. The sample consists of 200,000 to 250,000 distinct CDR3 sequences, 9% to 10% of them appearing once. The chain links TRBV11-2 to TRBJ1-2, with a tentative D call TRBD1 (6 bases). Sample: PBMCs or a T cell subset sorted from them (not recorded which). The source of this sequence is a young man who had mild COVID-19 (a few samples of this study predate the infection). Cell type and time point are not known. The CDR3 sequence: CASSSNRDGFGYTF. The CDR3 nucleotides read TGTGCCAGCAGCTCCAACAGGGATGGATTTGGCTACACCTTC.